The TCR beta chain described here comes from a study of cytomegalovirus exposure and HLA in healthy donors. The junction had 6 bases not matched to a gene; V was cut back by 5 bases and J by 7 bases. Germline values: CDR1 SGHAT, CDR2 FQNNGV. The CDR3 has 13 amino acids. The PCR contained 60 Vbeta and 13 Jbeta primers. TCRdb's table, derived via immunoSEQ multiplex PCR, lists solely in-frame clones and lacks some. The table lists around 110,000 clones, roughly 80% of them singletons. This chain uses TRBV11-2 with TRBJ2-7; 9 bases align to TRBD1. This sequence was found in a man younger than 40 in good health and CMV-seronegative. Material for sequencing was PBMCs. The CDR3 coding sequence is TGTGCCAGCAGCCCCGGGGACAGGGCGGAGCAGTACTTC. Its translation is CASSPGDRAEQYF.